The 11 T cell receptor beta chains below all came from one sample that was sequenced in a study of T-cell reconstitution after alpha-beta-depleted transplantation in children (TCRdb year 2016). Library method: PCR. Sequencing used an Illumina HiSeq 2500. To normalize quantification of the TCRbeta repertoire, the TCR libraries were built with molecular barcoding that relied on unique molecular identifiers. The raw public data were reprocessed by TCRdb itself: fastp quality trimming at Q25, MiXCR clonotype calling, in-frame beta chains only. CDR3 protein sequences are deduplicated, and each keeps its most common genes and DNA. The sample profile shows about 980,000 distinct CDR3 sequences; 25% to 35% of them were found once. More than 25% of the sample rests with the top ten. Taken with the paper, the label for treatment or condition translates to: allogeneic hematopoietic cell transplantation with graft depleted of TCRalphabeta T cells and CD19 B cells.

Sequencing was performed on PBMCs, mostly from graft donor cells, taken 360 days after TCRalphabeta/CD19-depleted stem cell transplant. Every receptor here comes from a boy in the first two years of life who had a stem cell transplant for SCID, so the T cells may come from the graft donor.

This clonotype was detected once. V is TRBV7-8 and J is TRBJ2-3; D may be TRBD2 (6 bases). CDR3 size: 16 residues. Trimming took 5 bases from V and 7 from J, leaving 22 bases between them. Germline CDR1 and CDR2: SGHVS and FQNEAQ. CDR3 bases: TGTGCCAGCAGCCTAGAGGCGGGGACCCTTCTTTATACGCAGTATTTT. Protein sequence: CASSLEAGTLLYTQYF.

This chain links TRBV12-3 or TRBV12-4 with TRBJ2-7; no clear D. The CDR3 loop spans 13 amino acids. V lost 7 bases and J lost 1, with 11 bases in between. Here the CDR3 DNA reads TGTGCCAGCACCCCTGTTGGGTCCTACGAGCAGTACTTC. This translates into CASTPVGSYEQYF.

The chain recombines TRBV7-2 with TRBJ2-7, with TRBD2 identical over 8 bases. Losses at the gene ends were 1 base for V and 1 base for J; bases not matched to a gene: 9. The CDR3 is 17 amino acids. Germline CDR1 is SGHTA and CDR2 is FQGNSA. CDR3: CASSLVGGGNPSYEQYF. The CDR3 DNA reads as TGTGCCAGCAGCTTAGTCGGGGGGGGCAACCCTTCCTACGAGCAGTACTTC.

This clonotype was detected only a few times. The rearrangement links TRBV4-2 to TRBJ2-4; tentatively, D is TRBD2 (7 bases). The germline V gene has CDR1 LGHNA and CDR2 YNFKEQ. This CDR3 region has 16 residues. The ends were cut back, 0 bases at V and 7 bases at J, with 16 bases in the middle. CDR3 region: CASSQDPEGGRNIQYF. The CDR3 DNA reads TGTGCCAGCAGCCAAGATCCGGAGGGGGGGCGTAACATTCAGTACTTC.

V is TRBV5-1 and J is TRBJ2-1; D gene ambiguous. CDR3 length equals 15 residues. The V end lost 0 bases, the J end lost 3 bases, and 10 bases lay between the germline ends. The germline V gene has CDR1 SGHRS and CDR2 YFSETQ. The CDR3 region has the DNA TGCGCCAGCAGCTTGGGTGGGGTCCTCTACAATGAGCAGTTCTTC. This gives the protein CASSLGGVLYNEQFF.

The chain employs TRBV7-8 and TRBJ2-7; TRBD2 might be the D (5 bases). The germline V gene encodes CDR1 SGHVS and CDR2 FQNEAQ. This CDR3 region has 14 residues. Trimming pared 5 bases from V and 4 bases from J, leaving 15 bases between. In nucleotides, the CDR3 is TGTGCCAGCAGCCGTCGAACTGGGGAGTACGAGCAGTACTTC. Its translation: CASSRRTGEYEQYF.

The chain has TRBV20-1 and TRBJ2-3; D could derive from TRBD1 or TRBD2 (5 bases each). CDR1 is DFQATT and CDR2 is SNEGSKA in the germline V gene (reference sequence). CDR3 length: 16 residues. V lost 1 base to trimming and J lost 4 bases, with 18 bases between them. CDR3 residues: CSARGPGQGMADTQYF. In DNA, the CDR3 is TGCAGTGCTAGAGGTCCGGGGCAGGGAATGGCAGATACGCAGTATTTT.

This clonotype turned up a few times. CDR3 DNA: TGCGCCAGCAGCTTGGGGCCCGGGGACCTTCTCGTCGGACGAGAGACCCAGTACTTC. Translation: CASSLGPGDLLVGRETQYF. The rearrangement links TRBV5-1 to TRBJ2-5; D might be TRBD1 or TRBD2, each matching 5 bases. V was pared by 0 bases and J by 4 bases, with 25 bases between. Germline V lookup: CDR1 SGHRS, CDR2 YFSETQ. The CDR3 runs 19 residues.

This clonotype appeared many times. The chain carries TRBV12-3 or TRBV12-4 and TRBJ2-7, with D tentatively TRBD1 or TRBD2 (5 bases each). The V end lost 4 bases, the J end lost 2 bases, and 15 bases lay between the germline ends. This CDR3 is 15 amino acids long. CDR3 nucleotides: TGTGCCAGCAGTTCCGCAGGGAGTACGACCTACGAGCAGTACTTC. This codes for CASSSAGSTTYEQYF.

This clonotype came up a few times. This sequence joins TRBV29-1 and TRBJ2-6; maybe TRBD2 (5 bases). Germline CDR1 and CDR2: SQVTM and ANQGSEA. V was shortened by 6 bases and J by 0 bases, with 18 bases between the two germline ends. This CDR3 region has 17 residues. CDR3 residues: CSVADGPFFSGANVLTF. The CDR3 DNA reads TGCAGCGTAGCGGACGGCCCCTTCTTCTCTGGGGCCAACGTCCTGACTTTC.

This clonotype was found a few times. The V gene is TRBV5-1, the J gene TRBJ2-5; 7 nucleotides match TRBD1. CDR1 and CDR2 from the germline V gene are SGHRS and YFSETQ. The trim removed 0 bases at V and 4 bases at J, leaving 12 bases unmatched. The CDR3 extends over 17 amino acids. The CDR3 reads CASSLELAGGLRETQYF. The DNA of the CDR3 is TGCGCCAGCAGCTTGGAGTTGGCAGGGGGATTGAGAGAGACCCAGTACTTC. Full variable domain (remainder filled in from reference TRBV5-1 and TRBJ2-5): KAGVTQTPRYLIKTRGQQVTLSCSPISGHRSVSWYQQTPGQGLQFLFEYFSETQRNKGNFPGRFSGRQFSNSRSEMNVSTLELGDSALYLCASSLELAGGLRETQYFGPGTRLLVL.